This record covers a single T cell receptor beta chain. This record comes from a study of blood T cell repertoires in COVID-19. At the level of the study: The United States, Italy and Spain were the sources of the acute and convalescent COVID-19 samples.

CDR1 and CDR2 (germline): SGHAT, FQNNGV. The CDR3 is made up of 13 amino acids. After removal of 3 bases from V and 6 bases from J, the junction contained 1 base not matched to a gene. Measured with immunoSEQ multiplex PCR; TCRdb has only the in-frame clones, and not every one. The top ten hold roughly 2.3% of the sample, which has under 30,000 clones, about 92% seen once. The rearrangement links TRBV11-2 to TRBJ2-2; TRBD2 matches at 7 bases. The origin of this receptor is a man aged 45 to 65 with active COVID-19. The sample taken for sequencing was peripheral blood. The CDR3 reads CASSFREAGELFF. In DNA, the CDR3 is TGTGCCAGCAGCTTTCGGGAGGCCGGGGAGCTGTTTTTT.